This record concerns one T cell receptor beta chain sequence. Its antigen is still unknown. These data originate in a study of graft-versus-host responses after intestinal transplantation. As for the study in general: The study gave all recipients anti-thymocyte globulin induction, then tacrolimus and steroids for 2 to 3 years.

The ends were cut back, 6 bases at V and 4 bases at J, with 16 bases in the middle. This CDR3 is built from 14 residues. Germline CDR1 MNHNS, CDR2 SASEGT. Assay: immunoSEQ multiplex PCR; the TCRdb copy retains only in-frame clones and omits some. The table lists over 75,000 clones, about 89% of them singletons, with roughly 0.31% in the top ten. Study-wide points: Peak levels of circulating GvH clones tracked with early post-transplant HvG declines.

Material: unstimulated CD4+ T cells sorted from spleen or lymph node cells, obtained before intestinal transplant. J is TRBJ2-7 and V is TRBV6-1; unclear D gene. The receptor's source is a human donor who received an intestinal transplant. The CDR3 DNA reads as TGTGCCAGCAGCGTACCGCTGAGACTTTACGAGCAGTACTTC. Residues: CASSVPLRLYEQYF.